One sample yielded the 27 T cell receptor beta chains listed below, sequenced in a study of immune cell composition in non-small cell lung cancer. Sequencing was performed with immunoSEQ multiplex PCR; in TCRdb, only in-frame clones are kept and a portion is missing. Here the sample spans about 13,000 clones, roughly 74% being singletons. Source material: lung tumor tissue. Receptors were obtained from a human donor with non-small cell lung cancer.

The J gene is TRBJ1-1, the V gene TRBV11-2; D unresolved. V dropped 3 bases and J dropped 1 base, with 9 bases sitting between them. CDR1 and CDR2 from the germline V gene are SGHAT and FQNNGV. The CDR3 consists of 14 residues. For the CDR3, the DNA is TGTGCCAGCAGCTTGACAACCGGGAACACTGAAGCTTTCTTT. This codes for CASSLTTGNTEAFF.

This sequence joins TRBV5-5 and TRBJ1-3, with D maybe TRBD1 (5 bases). The CDR3 has 16 amino acids. Germline CDR1 reads SGHKS; CDR2 reads YYEKEE (reference sequence). Trimming pared 4 bases from V and 0 bases from J, leaving 14 bases between. Here the CDR3 reads CASSGGGWSSGNTIYF. CDR3 coding DNA: TGTGCCAGCAGCGGGGGGGGATGGAGCTCTGGAAACACCATATATTTT.

The gene calls are TRBV5-1 and TRBJ2-5; possible D gene TRBD2, 5 bases. The ends were cut back, 0 bases at V and 3 bases at J, with 12 bases in the middle. Per the germline V gene, CDR1 is SGHRS and CDR2 is YFSETQ. The CDR3 is 15 residues long. The CDR3 DNA follows: TGCGCCAGCAGCTTGGGCGGAGGAGGCGAAGAGACCCAGTACTTC. It specifies CASSLGGGGEETQYF.

The rearrangement joins TRBV6-5 to TRBJ2-1, with 8 nucleotides matching TRBD1. CDR3 length: 13 residues. The ends lost 7 bases at V and 10 bases at J; junction bases unmatched: 9. Germline V gene data show CDR1 as MNHEY and CDR2 as SVGAGI. This chain's CDR3 is CASNRAGGREQFF. The CDR3 DNA reads TGTGCCAGCAACCGGGCAGGGGGCAGAGAGCAGTTCTTC.

V gene TRBV5-4 combines with J gene TRBJ2-1, with TRBD1 matching 11 bases. This CDR3 is 15 amino acids long. V shed 3 bases, J shed 3 bases, and the junction held 2 bases outside the gene matches. The germline gives CDR1 SGHNT, CDR2 YYREEE (reference sequence). The CDR3 bases are TGTGCCAGCAGCTCGGGACAGGGGGGCTACAATGAGCAGTTCTTC. Translated: CASSSGQGGYNEQFF.

This rearrangement joins TRBV7-8 to TRBJ2-4, with 9 bases fitting TRBD2. This CDR3 is 17 amino acids long. CDR1 and CDR2 (germline): SGHVS, FQNEAQ. J lost 4 bases, V lost 3 bases, and 10 bases had no gene match. This CDR3 reads CASSLAGGRAGKNIQYF. Here the CDR3 DNA reads TGTGCCAGCAGCTTGGCAGGCGGGAGGGCCGGGAAAAACATTCAGTACTTC. The whole variable domain, filled in from reference TRBV7-8 and TRBJ2-4, reads GAGVSQSPRYKVAKRGQDVALRCDPISGHVSLFWYQQALGQGPEFLTYFQNEAQLDKSGLPSDRFFAERPEGSVSTLKIQRTQQEDSAVYLCASSLAGGRAGKNIQYFGAGTRLSVL.

V is TRBV7-2 and J is TRBJ2-1, with TRBD1 matching 7 bases. The CDR3 is 12 residues long. Germline CDR1 reads SGHTA; CDR2 reads FQGNSA. V lost 5 bases to trimming and J lost 9 bases; unmatched junction nucleotides: 4. CDR3 residues: CASSPQGTEQFF. The CDR3 DNA follows: TGTGCCAGCAGCCCACAGGGGACTGAGCAGTTCTTC.

This chain links TRBV19 with TRBJ2-3; no definite D call. This CDR3 is 14 amino acids long. Germline V lookup: CDR1 LNHDA, CDR2 SQIVND (reference sequence). V dropped 1 base and J dropped 2 bases, with 7 bases sitting between them. Here the CDR3 reads CASSIGRNTDTQYF. CDR3 DNA: TGTGCCAGTAGTATAGGGCGGAACACAGATACGCAGTATTTT.

This clone was seen only once. V is TRBV4-2 and J is TRBJ1-6, with 10 bases fitting TRBD1. Per germline, CDR1 LGHNA and CDR2 YNFKEQ. The CDR3 totals 15 residues. V lost 5 bases and J lost 9; bases outside the gene matches: 7. CDR3 protein: CASSLYRDRGSPLHF. For the CDR3, the DNA is TGTGCCAGCAGCTTGTACCGGGACAGGGGTTCACCCCTCCACTTT.

The V and J genes are TRBV5-1 and TRBJ2-1, with a possible D match to TRBD1 (6 bases). Germline CDR1 and CDR2: SGHRS and YFSETQ. The V gene lost 4 bases and the J gene lost 4 bases, with 9 bases spanning the gap. CDR3 size: 13 residues. The CDR3 coding sequence is TGCGCCAGCAGCCCAGGGGATTACAATGAGCAGTTCTTC. Translation gives CASSPGDYNEQFF.

The chain is built from TRBV18 and TRBJ2-5; TRBD2 matches 7 bases. V lost 0 bases and J lost 2; bases outside the gene matches: 3. The CDR3 loop spans 15 amino acids. Looked up from germline, CDR1 is KGHSH and CDR2 is LQKENI. CDR3 sequence reads: CASSPPVGRQETQYF. CDR3 DNA: TGTGCCAGCTCACCACCGGTCGGGAGGCAAGAGACCCAGTACTTC. Filled out from reference TRBV18 and TRBJ2-5, the complete variable domain reads NAGVMQNPRHLVRRRGQEARLRCSPMKGHSHVYWYRQLPEEGLKFMVYLQKENIIDESGMPKERFSAEFPKEGPSILRIQQVVRGDSAAYFCASSPPVGRQETQYFGPGTRLLVL.

This sequence joins TRBV9 and TRBJ2-1; TRBD2 aligns across 8 bases. Germline V gives CDR1 SGDLS, CDR2 YYNGEE. The V segment lost 4 bases and the J segment 2 bases; nucleotides outside the gene matches: 20. This CDR3 has 20 amino acids. The CDR3 region has the DNA TGTGCCAGCAGCACGCTCGGGGAGGCGGGAGGCACCTATACCTACAATGAGCAGTTCTTC. Encoded protein: CASSTLGEAGGTYTYNEQFF.

A single count supports this clone. The conserved final phenylalanine or tryptophan is absent from the CDR3, which likely points to a read error. The rearrangement uses TRBV2 and TRBJ1-1; 7 bases map to TRBD1. V dropped 7 bases and J dropped 1; count of bases not matched to a gene: 6. CDR1 SNHLY and CDR2 FYNNEI come from the germline V gene. The CDR3 is made up of 14 amino acids. The CDR3 reads CASTGHRGNTEAFL. The CDR3 coding sequence is TGTGCCAGCACGGGACACAGGGGGAACACTGAAGCTTTCCTT.

The gene calls are TRBV5-5 and TRBJ2-7; TRBD1 matches 10 bases. This CDR3 has 14 amino acids. CDR1 and CDR2 (germline): SGHKS, YYEKEE (reference sequence). The V gene end was trimmed by 4 bases and the J gene end by 7 bases; junction bases not matched to a gene: 8. The CDR3 protein is CASSPVGTGEEQYF. For the CDR3, the DNA is TGTGCCAGCAGCCCGGTCGGGACAGGGGAAGAGCAGTACTTC. Combining the CDR3 with reference TRBV5-5 and TRBJ2-7 gives the whole variable domain DAGVTQSPTHLIKTRGQQVTLRCSPISGHKSVSWYQQVLGQGPQFIFQYYEKEERGRGNFPDRFSARQFPNYSSELNVNALLLGDSALYLCASSPVGTGEEQYFGPGTRLTVT.

The gene calls are TRBV6-5 and TRBJ1-2, with unresolved D. V lost 6 bases to trimming and J lost 0 bases, with 14 bases between them. CDR1 is MNHEY and CDR2 is SVGAGI in the germline V gene. The CDR3 sequence is 15 residues long. CDR3 in amino acids: CASSLVARSNYGYTF. The CDR3 DNA reads as TGTGCCAGCAGCCTCGTGGCGAGGTCTAACTATGGCTACACCTTC.

V gene TRBV7-3 combines with J gene TRBJ2-1, with a tentative D call TRBD1 (5 bases). Germline V CDR1 and CDR2: SGHTA, FQGTGA. The CDR3 runs to 14 residues. Trimming took 4 bases from V and 12 from J, leaving 19 bases between them. The CDR3 sequence is CASSYQGGNYRQFF. The CDR3 region has the DNA TGTGCCAGCAGCTACCAGGGTGGCAACTACAGGCAGTTCTTC.

This chain connects TRBV28 to TRBJ1-1, with D perhaps matching TRBD1 (6 bases). Trimming took 6 bases from V and 2 from J, leaving 22 bases between them. Germline V gene lookup returns CDR1 MDHEN and CDR2 SYDVKM. CDR3 size: 17 residues. CDR3 sequence: CASSPPLGQPGNTEAFF. The CDR3, as DNA: TGTGCCAGCAGCCCCCCCCTTGGACAGCCGGGTAACACTGAAGCTTTCTTT.

The chain recombines TRBV5-4 with TRBJ2-2; 7 bases are shared with TRBD2. J was trimmed by 4 bases and V by 1 base; bases with no gene match: 10. This CDR3 has 17 residues. Germline-derived CDR1 and CDR2 are SGHNT and YYREEE (reference sequence). The CDR3 region is CASSLMPGGWSTGELFF. The DNA of the CDR3 is TGTGCCAGCAGCTTGATGCCGGGGGGATGGAGCACCGGGGAGCTGTTTTTT.

This sequence joins TRBV6-1 and TRBJ1-2, with TRBD1 identical over 7 bases. Germline CDR1 is MNHNS and CDR2 is SASEGT. V shed 7 bases, J shed 0 bases, and the junction held 5 bases outside the gene matches. The CDR3 runs 14 residues. The DNA for the CDR3 is TGTGCCAGCAAACTCCAGGGGGCTAACTATGGCTACACCTTC. Translation gives CASKLQGANYGYTF.

The chain recombines TRBV5-6 with TRBJ2-5; maybe TRBD1 (6 bases). Germline V lookup: CDR1 SGHDT, CDR2 YYEEEE. V was clipped by 0 bases and J by 3 bases, with 9 bases between them. This CDR3 contains 14 residues. CDR3: CASSLGQVKETQYF. The CDR3 nucleotides are TGTGCCAGCAGCTTGGGACAGGTGAAAGAGACCCAGTACTTC.

CDR3 bases: TGTGCCAGCAGTTACCGTGGGACTAGCGGTTACAATGAGCAGTTCTTC. This codes for CASSYRGTSGYNEQFF. The chain employs TRBV6-5 and TRBJ2-1; 11 nucleotides match TRBD2. Germline CDR1 and CDR2: MNHEY and SVGAGI. CDR3 length: 16 residues. The junction had 4 bases not matched to a gene; V was cut back by 2 bases and J by 4 bases.

The chain links TRBV27 to TRBJ2-2; 10 nucleotides match TRBD2. CDR1 and CDR2 from the germline V gene are MNHEY and SMNVEV (reference sequence). The CDR3 loop spans 16 amino acids. V dropped 6 bases and J dropped 5; count of bases not matched to a gene: 9. CDR3 loop: CASRETLAGVTGELFF. In nucleotides, the CDR3 is TGTGCCAGCAGGGAAACGCTAGCGGGAGTGACCGGGGAGCTGTTTTTT.

This clone was picked up one time. The chain has TRBV5-4 and TRBJ2-3, with D tentatively TRBD2 (6 bases). Germline V lookup: CDR1 SGHNT, CDR2 YYREEE (reference sequence). The CDR3 consists of 14 residues. V gave up 6 bases and J gave up 4 bases, with 15 bases separating them. The CDR3 region has the DNA TGTGCCAGCATCCGGGACTCTGGCGCAGATACGCAGTATTTT. Encoded protein: CASIRDSGADTQYF.

The rearrangement joins TRBV4-2 to TRBJ1-5, with 8 bases matching TRBD1. Germline assignment: CDR1 LGHNA and CDR2 YNFKEQ. Germline trimming cut 3 bases from V and 1 base from J; bases unmatched to any gene: 5. The CDR3 is 16 amino acids. For the CDR3, the DNA is TGTGCCAGCAGCCAGGGTACAGGGGGAAGCAATCAGCCCCAGCATTTT. Its translation: CASSQGTGGSNQPQHF.

This chain connects TRBV9 to TRBJ1-2; maybe TRBD1 (5 bases). Germline V gene lookup returns CDR1 SGDLS and CDR2 YYNGEE. V lost 0 bases and J 0 bases, leaving 9 bases between the germline ends. This CDR3 has 15 amino acids. The CDR3 region has the DNA TGTGCCAGCAGCGTAGACCCAGGGCCTAACTATGGCTACACCTTC. This translates into CASSVDPGPNYGYTF.

The V and J genes are TRBV27 and TRBJ1-2; TRBD1 matches at 7 bases. From germline, CDR1 is MNHEY and CDR2 SMNVEV (reference sequence). The CDR3 covers 16 residues. The V and J ends lost 6 bases and 9 bases, in that order; junction bases with no gene match: 19. CDR3: CASSQTSGTALSSYTF. The CDR3, as DNA: TGTGCCAGCAGCCAGACTTCGGGGACAGCCCTTTCGAGCTACACCTTC.

This sequence joins TRBV4-3 and TRBJ2-1; TRBD2 aligns across 9 bases. The CDR3 covers 15 residues. V shed 1 base, J shed 4 bases, and the junction held 2 bases outside the gene matches. Germline CDR1 reads LGHNA; CDR2 reads YSLEER. CDR3 nucleotide sequence: TGCGCCAGCAGCCAAGGGCTAGCGGGATACAATGAGCAGTTCTTC. This sequence encodes CASSQGLAGYNEQFF.